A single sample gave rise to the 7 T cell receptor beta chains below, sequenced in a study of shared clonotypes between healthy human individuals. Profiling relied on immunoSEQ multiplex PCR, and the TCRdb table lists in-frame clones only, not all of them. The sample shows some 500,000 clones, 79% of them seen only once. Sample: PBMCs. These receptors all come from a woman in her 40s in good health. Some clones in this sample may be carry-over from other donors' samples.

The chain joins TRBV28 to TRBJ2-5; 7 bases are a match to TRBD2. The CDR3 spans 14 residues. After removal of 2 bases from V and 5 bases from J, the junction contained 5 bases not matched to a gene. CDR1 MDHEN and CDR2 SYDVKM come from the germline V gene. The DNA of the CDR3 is TGTGCCAGCAGTTTAGGTGACGGGAGGGAGACCCAGTACTTC. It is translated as CASSLGDGRETQYF.

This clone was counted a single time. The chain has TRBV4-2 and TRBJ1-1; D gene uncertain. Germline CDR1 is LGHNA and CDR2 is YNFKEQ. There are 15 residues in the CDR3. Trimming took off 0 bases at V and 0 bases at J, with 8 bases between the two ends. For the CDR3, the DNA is TGTGCCAGCAGCCAAGAATGGAATATGAACACTGAAGCTTTCTTT. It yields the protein CASSQEWNMNTEAFF.

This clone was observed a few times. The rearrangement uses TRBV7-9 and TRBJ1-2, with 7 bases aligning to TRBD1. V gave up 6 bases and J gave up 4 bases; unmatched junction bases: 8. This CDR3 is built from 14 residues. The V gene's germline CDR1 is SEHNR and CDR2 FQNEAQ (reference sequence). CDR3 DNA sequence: TGTGCCAGCAGGCATACAGGGGAACCCTATGGCTACACCTTC. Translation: CASRHTGEPYGYTF.

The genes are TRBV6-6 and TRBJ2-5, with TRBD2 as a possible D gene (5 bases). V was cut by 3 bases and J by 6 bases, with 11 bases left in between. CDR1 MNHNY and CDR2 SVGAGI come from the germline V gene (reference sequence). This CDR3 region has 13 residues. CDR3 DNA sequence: TGTGCCAGCAGTTATGCCGGGGAGCAGACCCAGTACTTC. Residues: CASSYAGEQTQYF.

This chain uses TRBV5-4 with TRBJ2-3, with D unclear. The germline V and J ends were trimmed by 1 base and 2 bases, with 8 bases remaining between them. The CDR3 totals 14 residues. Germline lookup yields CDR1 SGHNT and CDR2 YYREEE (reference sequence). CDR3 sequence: CASSLFTFTDTQYF. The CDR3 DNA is TGTGCCAGCAGCTTGTTCACATTCACAGATACGCAGTATTTT.

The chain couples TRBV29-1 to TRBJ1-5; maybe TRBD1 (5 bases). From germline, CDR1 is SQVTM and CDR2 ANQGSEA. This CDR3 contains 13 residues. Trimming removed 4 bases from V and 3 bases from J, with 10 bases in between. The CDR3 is CSVGQFVNQPQHF. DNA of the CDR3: TGCAGCGTTGGACAGTTCGTCAATCAGCCCCAGCATTTT.

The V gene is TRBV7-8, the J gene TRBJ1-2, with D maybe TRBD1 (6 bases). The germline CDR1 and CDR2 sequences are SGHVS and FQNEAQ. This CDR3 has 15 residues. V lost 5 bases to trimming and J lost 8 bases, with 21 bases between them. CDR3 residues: CASSPWVGGAHGYTF. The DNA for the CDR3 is TGTGCCAGCAGCCCTTGGGTGGGGGGGGCGCACGGCTACACCTTC.